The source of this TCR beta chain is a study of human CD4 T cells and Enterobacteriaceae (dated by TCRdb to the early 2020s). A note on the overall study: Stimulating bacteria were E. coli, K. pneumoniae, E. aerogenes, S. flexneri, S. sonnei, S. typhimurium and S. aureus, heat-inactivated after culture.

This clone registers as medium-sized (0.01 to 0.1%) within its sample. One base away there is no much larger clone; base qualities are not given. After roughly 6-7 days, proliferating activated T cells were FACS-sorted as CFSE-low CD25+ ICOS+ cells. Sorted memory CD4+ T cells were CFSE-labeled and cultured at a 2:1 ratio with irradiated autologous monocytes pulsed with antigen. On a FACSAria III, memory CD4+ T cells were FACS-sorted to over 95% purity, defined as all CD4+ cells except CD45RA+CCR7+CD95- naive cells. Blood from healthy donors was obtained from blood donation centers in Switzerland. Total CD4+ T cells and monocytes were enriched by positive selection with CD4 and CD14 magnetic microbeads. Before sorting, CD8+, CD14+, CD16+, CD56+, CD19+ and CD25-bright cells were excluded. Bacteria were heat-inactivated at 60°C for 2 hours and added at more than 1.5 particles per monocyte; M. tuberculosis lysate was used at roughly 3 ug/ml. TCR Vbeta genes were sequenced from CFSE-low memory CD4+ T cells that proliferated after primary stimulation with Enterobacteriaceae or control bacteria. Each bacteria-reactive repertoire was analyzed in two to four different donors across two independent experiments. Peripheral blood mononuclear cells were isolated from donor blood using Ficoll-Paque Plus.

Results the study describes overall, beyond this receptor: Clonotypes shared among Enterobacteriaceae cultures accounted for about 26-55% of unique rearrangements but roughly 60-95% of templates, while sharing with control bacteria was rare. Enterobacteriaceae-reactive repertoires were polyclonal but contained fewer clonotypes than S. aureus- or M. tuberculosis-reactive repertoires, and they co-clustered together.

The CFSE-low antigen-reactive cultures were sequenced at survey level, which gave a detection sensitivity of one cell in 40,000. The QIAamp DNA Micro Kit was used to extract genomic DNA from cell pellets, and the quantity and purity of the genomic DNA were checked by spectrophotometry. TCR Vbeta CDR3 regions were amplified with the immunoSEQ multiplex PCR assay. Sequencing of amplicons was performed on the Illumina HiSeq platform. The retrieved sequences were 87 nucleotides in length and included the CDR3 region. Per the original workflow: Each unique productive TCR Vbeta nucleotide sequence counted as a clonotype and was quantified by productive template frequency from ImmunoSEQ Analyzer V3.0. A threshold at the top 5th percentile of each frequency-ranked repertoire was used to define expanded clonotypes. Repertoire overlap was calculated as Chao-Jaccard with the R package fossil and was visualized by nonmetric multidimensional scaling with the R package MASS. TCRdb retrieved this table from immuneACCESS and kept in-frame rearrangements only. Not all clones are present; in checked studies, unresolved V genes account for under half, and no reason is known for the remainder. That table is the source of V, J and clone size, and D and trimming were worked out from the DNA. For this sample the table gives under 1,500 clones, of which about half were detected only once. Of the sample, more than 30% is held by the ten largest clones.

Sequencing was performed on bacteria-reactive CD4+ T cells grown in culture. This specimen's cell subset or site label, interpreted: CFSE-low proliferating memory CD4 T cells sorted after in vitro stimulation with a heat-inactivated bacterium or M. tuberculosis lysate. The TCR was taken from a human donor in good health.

The DNA sequence is as follows: TGCGCCAGCAGTGATGGGGCCGCCGGCACCGGGGAGCTGTTTTTT. This codes for CASSDGAAGTGELFF. This chain is built from TRBV10-1 and TRBJ2-2, with a weak D call of TRBD1 (5 bases match). The CDR3, from cysteine to phenylalanine, totals 15 residues. Only the CDR3 region is kept as DNA, spanning 45 bases read in frame from base 1. The germline V gene (reference sequence) gives CDR1 as WNHNN and CDR2 as SYGVQD. The trim is 3 bases for V and 4 bases for J, with a gap of 12 bases between the germline ends.